The rows below give T cell receptor beta chains drawn from one sample of a study of T cell changes during pregnancy in multiple sclerosis. Data came from immunoSEQ multiplex PCR; TCRdb stores just in-frame clones and leaves some out. The sample lists some 28,000 clones; approximately 90% were seen once. The sequences come from CD4+ T cells from peripheral blood mononuclear cells, collected in the first trimester of pregnancy. The receptors were sampled from a female donor in good health, enrolled as a control in a pregnancy study. Both conserved end residues are part of each CDR3. The D gene is left open where the match is weak. Clone size is given for some rows only: seen once, a few or many times, or a class if the clone is expanded.

V	length	D	J	size	CDR3	DNA
TRBV5-1	15	TRBD1	TRBJ1-4	.	CASSSGTGINEKLFF	TGCGCCAGCAGCTCCGGGACAGGGATAAATGAAAAACTGTTTTTT
TRBV6-1	15	TRBD2	TRBJ2-3	.	CASSVRGGPTDTQYF	TGTGCCAGCAGTGTACGGGGGGGCCCCACAGATACGCAGTATTTT
TRBV28	15	.	TRBJ2-7	.	CASSLGGARSNEQYF	TGTGCCAGCAGTTTAGGGGGGGCGAGGTCCAACGAGCAGTACTTC
TRBV14	17	TRBD1	TRBJ1-1	.	CASRPYRGGRLGTEAFF	TGTGCCAGCAGACCTTACAGGGGAGGTCGGCTTGGCACTGAAGCTTTCTTT
TRBV7-9	14	.	TRBJ1-1	medium-sized	CASSTEGTGAEAFF	TGTGCCAGCAGCACAGAGGGGACGGGGGCTGAAGCTTTCTTT
TRBV5-5	13	.	TRBJ2-7	.	CASSFQGPYEQYF	TGTGCCAGCAGCTTTCAGGGGCCCTACGAGCAGTACTTC
TRBV10-3	14	.	TRBJ2-1	.	CAISDSRSYNEQFF	TGTGCCATCAGTGACTCCCGCTCCTACAATGAGCAGTTCTTC
TRBV5-1	16	TRBD1	TRBJ1-4	.	CASSGTGGTTNEKLFF	TGCGCCAGCTCCGGGACAGGGGGAACAACTAATGAAAAACTGTTTTTT
TRBV18	13	.	TRBJ2-3	.	CASSAGYTDTQYF	TGTGCCAGCTCAGCGGGATACACAGATACGCAGTATTTT
TRBV7-3	13	.	TRBJ1-2	.	CASSLSSGYGYTF	TGTGCCAGCAGCTTATCTTCGGGGTATGGCTACACCTTC
TRBV6-1	14	.	TRBJ2-7	.	CASSEGPILPEQYF	TGTGCCAGCAGTGAGGGCCCGATTCTGCCCGAGCAGTACTTC
TRBV7-2	13	.	TRBJ2-3	.	CASRGLEADTQYF	TGTGCCAGCAGGGGACTCGAGGCGGATACGCAGTATTTT
TRBV28	15	.	TRBJ2-3	.	CASSLLAGAEDTQYF	TGTGCCAGCAGTTTACTAGCAGGTGCGGAAGATACGCAGTATTTT
TRBV10-3	12	.	TRBJ1-2	few	CAIWGFNYGYTF	TGTGCCATCTGGGGCTTTAACTATGGCTACACCTTC
TRBV9	18	TRBD1	TRBJ2-1	once	CASSVAFHPGQGNHEQFF	TGTGCCAGCAGCGTAGCTTTCCACCCGGGACAGGGGAACCATGAGCAGTTCTTC
TRBV7-8	14	TRBD2	TRBJ2-2	medium-sized	CASSTTSGSRELFF	TGTGCCAGCAGCACAACTAGCGGGAGCCGGGAGCTGTTTTTT
TRBV18	14	.	TRBJ1-4	.	CASSTGLTNEKLFF	TGTGCCAGCTCAACGGGATTAACTAATGAAAAACTGTTTTTT
TRBV7-3	14	TRBD1	TRBJ2-2	.	CASSPTGVTGELFF	TGTGCCAGCAGCCCGACAGGGGTCACCGGGGAGCTGTTTTTT
TRBV7-2	14	TRBD2	TRBJ2-7	.	CASSLGLAGDEQYF	TGTGCCAGCAGCTTAGGCCTAGCGGGAGACGAGCAGTACTTC
TRBV4-1	15	TRBD2	TRBJ2-5	.	CASSHMRGLRETQYF	TGCGCCAGCAGCCATATGCGGGGGTTGAGGGAGACCCAGTACTTC
TRBV7-9	17	.	TRBJ2-1	.	CASSIDRRHRQDNEQFF	TGTGCCAGCAGCATCGACAGGAGGCACAGACAAGACAATGAGCAGTTCTTC
TRBV7-9	14	TRBD1	TRBJ2-7	.	CASSHLDRAGEQYF	TGTGCCAGCAGCCATTTAGACAGGGCGGGCGAGCAGTACTTC
TRBV11-2	16	TRBD1	TRBJ2-2	.	CASSPRDRGYTGELFF	TGTGCCAGCAGCCCTAGGGACAGGGGATACACCGGGGAGCTGTTTTTT
TRBV9	19	TRBD2	TRBJ2-3	.	CASSVSVGGRVRDTDTQYF	TGTGCCAGCAGCGTTTCCGTCGGTGGGAGGGTTCGAGACACAGATACGCAGTATTTT
TRBV28	17	TRBD1	TRBJ2-6	.	CASSLYLTGVGANVLTF	TGTGCCAGCAGTTTATATCTAACAGGGGTTGGGGCCAACGTCCTGACTTTC
TRBV27	15	TRBD2	TRBJ2-7	.	CASSSSGRESYEQYF	TGTGCCAGCAGCTCTAGCGGGAGGGAGTCCTACGAGCAGTACTTC
TRBV27	13	.	TRBJ2-7	.	CASGGLASYEQYF	TGTGCCAGCGGGGGACTGGCCTCCTACGAGCAGTACTTC